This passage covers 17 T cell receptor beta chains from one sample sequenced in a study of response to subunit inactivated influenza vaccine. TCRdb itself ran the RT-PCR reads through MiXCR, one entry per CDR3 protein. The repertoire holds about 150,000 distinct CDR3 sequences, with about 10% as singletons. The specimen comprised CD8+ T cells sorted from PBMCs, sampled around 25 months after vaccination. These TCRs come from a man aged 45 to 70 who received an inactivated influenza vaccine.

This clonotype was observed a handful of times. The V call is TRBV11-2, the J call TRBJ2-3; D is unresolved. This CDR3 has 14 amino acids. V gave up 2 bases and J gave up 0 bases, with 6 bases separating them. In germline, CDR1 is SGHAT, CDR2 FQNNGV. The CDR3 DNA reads TGTGCCAGCAGCTTATGGGTTAGCACAGATACGCAGTATTTT. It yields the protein CASSLWVSTDTQYF.

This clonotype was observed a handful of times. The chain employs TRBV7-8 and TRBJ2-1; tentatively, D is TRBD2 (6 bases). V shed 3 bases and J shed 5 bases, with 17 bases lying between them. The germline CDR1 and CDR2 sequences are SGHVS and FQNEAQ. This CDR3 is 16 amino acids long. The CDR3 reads CASSFELARYDNEQFF. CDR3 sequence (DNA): TGTGCCAGCAGCTTCGAACTAGCCCGTTACGACAATGAGCAGTTCTTC.

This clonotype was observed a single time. CDR3 bases: TGTGCCAGCAGTTGGGTCTTCGGTACTGAAGCTTTCTTT. Its translation is CASSWVFGTEAFF. The chain is built from TRBV28 and TRBJ1-1; D call uncertain. The CDR3 sequence is 13 residues long. Germline assignment: CDR1 MDHEN and CDR2 SYDVKM. Trimming shortened V by 4 bases and J by 5 bases, and 11 bases separated the two germline ends. The full variable domain, completed using reference TRBV28 and TRBJ1-1, is DVKVTQSSRYLVKRTGEKVFLECVQDMDHENMFWYRQDPGLGLRLIYFSYDVKMKEKGDIPEGYSVSREKKERFSLILESASTNQTSMYLCASSWVFGTEAFFGQGTRLTVV.

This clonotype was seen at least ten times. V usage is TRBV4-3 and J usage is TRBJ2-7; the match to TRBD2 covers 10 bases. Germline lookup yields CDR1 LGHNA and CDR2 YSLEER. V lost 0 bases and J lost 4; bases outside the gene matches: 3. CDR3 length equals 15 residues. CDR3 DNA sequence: TGCGCCAGCAGCCAAGATTCGACTAGCGGGTACGAGCAGTACTTC. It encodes CASSQDSTSGYEQYF.

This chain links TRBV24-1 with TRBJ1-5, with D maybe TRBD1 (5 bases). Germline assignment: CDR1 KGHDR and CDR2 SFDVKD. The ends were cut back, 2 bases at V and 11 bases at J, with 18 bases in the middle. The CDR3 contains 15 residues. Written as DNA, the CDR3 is TGTGCCACCAGTGATTGCGGACACGTCATTTTGTCCCAGCATTTT. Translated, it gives CATSDCGHVILSQHF.

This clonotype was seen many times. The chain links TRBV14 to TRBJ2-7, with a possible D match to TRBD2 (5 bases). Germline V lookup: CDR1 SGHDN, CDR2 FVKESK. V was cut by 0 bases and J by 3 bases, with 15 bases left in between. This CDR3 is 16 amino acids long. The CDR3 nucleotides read TGTGCCAGCAGCCAAGATGGGAGTCCGTTCCTCTACGAGCAGTACTTC. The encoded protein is CASSQDGSPFLYEQYF.

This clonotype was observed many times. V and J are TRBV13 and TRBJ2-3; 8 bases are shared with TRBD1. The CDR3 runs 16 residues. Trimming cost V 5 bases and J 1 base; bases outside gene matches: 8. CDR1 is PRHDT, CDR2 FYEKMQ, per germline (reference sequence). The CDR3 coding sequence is TGTGCCAGCAGCAAGGCGACAGGGGTGCGCACAGATACGCAGTATTTT. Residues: CASSKATGVRTDTQYF. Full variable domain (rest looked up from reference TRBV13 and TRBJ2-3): AAGVIQSPRHLIKEKRETATLKCYPIPRHDTVYWYQQGPGQDPQFLISFYEKMQSDKGSIPDRFSAQQFSDYHSELNMSSLELGDSALYFCASSKATGVRTDTQYFGPGTRLTVL.

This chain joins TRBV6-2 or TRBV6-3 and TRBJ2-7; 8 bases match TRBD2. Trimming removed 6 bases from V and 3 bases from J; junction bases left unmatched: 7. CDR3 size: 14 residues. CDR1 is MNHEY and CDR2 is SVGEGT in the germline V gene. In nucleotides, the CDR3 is TGTGCCAGCAGAAGCACCGGGACTAGCTACGAGCAGTACTTC. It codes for CASRSTGTSYEQYF.

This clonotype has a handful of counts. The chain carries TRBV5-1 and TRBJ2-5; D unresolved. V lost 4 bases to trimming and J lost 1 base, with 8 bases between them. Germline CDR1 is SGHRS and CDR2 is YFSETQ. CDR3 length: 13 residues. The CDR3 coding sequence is TGCGCCAGCAGCCTGGACCTCCAAGAGACCCAGTACTTC. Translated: CASSLDLQETQYF.

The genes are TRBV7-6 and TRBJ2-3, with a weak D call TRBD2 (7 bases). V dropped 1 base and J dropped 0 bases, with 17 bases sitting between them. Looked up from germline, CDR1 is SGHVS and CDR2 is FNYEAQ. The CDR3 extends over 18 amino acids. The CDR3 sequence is CASSLEFRGGSSTDTQYF. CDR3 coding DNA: TGTGCCAGCAGCTTAGAGTTCCGCGGGGGCTCTAGCACAGATACGCAGTATTTT.

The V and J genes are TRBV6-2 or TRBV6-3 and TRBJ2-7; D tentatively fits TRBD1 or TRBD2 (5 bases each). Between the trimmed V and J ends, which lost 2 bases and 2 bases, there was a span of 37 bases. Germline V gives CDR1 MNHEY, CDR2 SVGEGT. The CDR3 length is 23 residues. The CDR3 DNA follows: TGTGCCAGCAGTTACCTCTCCAACCTTCCATTTAGGGACGCACCACCCAATACCTACGAGCAGTACTTC. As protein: CASSYLSNLPFRDAPPNTYEQYF.

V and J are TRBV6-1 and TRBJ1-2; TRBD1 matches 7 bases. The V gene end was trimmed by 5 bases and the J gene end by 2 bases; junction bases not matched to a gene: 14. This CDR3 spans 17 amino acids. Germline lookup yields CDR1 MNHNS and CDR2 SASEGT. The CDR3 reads CASSTTGLLKRNYGYTF. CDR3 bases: TGTGCCAGCAGTACGACAGGGTTATTGAAGAGGAACTATGGCTACACCTTC.

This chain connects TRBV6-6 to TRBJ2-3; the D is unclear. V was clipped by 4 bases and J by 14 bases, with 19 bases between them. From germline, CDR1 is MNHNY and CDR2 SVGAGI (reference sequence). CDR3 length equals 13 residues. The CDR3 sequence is CASSSRQTPRRYF. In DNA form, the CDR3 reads TGTGCCAGCAGTTCCCGACAAACACCCCGCAGGTATTTT.

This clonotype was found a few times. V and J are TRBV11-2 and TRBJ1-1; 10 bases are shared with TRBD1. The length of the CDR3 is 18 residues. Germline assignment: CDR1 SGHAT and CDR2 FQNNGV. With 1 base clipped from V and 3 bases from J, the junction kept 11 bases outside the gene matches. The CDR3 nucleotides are TGTGCCAGCAGCTTAGGATGGACAGGGGGTCGTTCGTACACTGAAGCTTTCTTT. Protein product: CASSLGWTGGRSYTEAFF.

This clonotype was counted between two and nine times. CDR3 sequence (DNA): TGCAGCGTTGACGGGGTTTTCCGGCATCCTCGGGGGGAGAGTGAGCAGTTCTTC. Protein product: CSVDGVFRHPRGESEQFF. The chain couples TRBV29-1 to TRBJ2-1, with 7 bases lining up with TRBD2. V was clipped by 3 bases and J by 9 bases; unmatched bases: 23. This CDR3 contains 18 residues. CDR1 SQVTM and CDR2 ANQGSEA come from the germline V gene.

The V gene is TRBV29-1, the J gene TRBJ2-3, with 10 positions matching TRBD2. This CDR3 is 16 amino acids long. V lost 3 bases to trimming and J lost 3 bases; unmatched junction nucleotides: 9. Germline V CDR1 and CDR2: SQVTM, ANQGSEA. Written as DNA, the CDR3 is TGCAGCGTTGACGGTCTAGCGGGGGCCTCTACAGATACGCAGTATTTT. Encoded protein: CSVDGLAGASTDTQYF.

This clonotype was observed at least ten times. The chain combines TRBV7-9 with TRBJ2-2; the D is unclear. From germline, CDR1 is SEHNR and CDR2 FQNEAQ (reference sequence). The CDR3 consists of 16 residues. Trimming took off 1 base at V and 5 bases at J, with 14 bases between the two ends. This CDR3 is CASSLGPLPPTGELFF. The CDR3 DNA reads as TGTGCCAGCAGCTTAGGTCCCCTTCCCCCAACCGGGGAGCTGTTTTTT.